The present T cell receptor (beta chain) was sequenced within a study of blood T cell repertoires in COVID-19 (dated by TCRdb to the early 2020s). As for the study more broadly: The collaborator samples originated in the United States, Italy and Spain and spanned the acute and convalescent phases of COVID-19. The prospective study material was composed of cDNA or gDNA derived from T cells, B-cell-depleted T cells, or PBMCs. The dataset comprised deeply sampled blood TCRbeta repertoires from subjects exposed to, actively infected with, or recovered from COVID-19. The repertoires were made available in a free public database intended to serve as a resource for research on the immune response to SARS-CoV-2. Samples came from the ongoing ImmuneRACE study (first 160 participants) plus 1,254 subjects from 6 global collaborators. The sample metadata nearly always contained a de-identified subject ID, COVID-19 status, age in years and sex. Where available, HLA class I and class II types were obtained from metadata supplied by the sample provider rather than from assay-based typing. Overall results and qualifications from the work: The quantity of clinical and demographic metadata differed by source and by participant and was supplied without curation.

A word on this clone: There is no known antigen for this receptor. Base qualities are not recorded, but no much larger clone differs from it by a single base.

TCRbeta CDR3 regions were amplified from genomic DNA using the immunoSEQ Assay, a bias-controlled multiplex PCR. The source study handled its data this way. Within the assay, amplification of reference gene primers was used to estimate how many nucleated cells each sample contained. To quantify the absolute abundance of each unique TCRbeta CDR3 rearrangement, sequence reads were collapsed and filtered. For each sample, productive Simpson clonality was calculated as the square root of Simpson's diversity index across productive rearrangements. Sourced from immuneACCESS, this table was stored by TCRdb with only in-frame sequences that have V and J called. A share of the clones is absent; for the studies checked, an unresolved V gene accounts for under half, and the remainder has no known explanation. V and J calls and clone size follow that table, whereas D and trimming were derived from the DNA. The sample data list more than 200,000 clones, and around nine tenths of these were observed just once. Of the sample, about 3.5% is held by the ten largest clones.

In the prospective study, participants were roughly 18 to 89 years old, resided in approximately 25 geographic areas of the United States, and were enrolled through a virtual design. In the prospective study, cohorts were assigned on the basis of participant-reported clinical history obtained from a screening survey and a study questionnaire. Exposed participants were defined as having been in contact with someone with a PCR-confirmed or clinician-diagnosed COVID-19 case within 2 weeks of study entry. In the prospective study, mobile phlebotomists collected whole blood, serum and a nasopharyngeal or oropharyngeal swab from each participant. Prospective study participants could optionally give additional blood draws and questionnaires over an approximately 2-month period. Before DNA extraction, blood samples from the prospective study were shipped at room temperature or frozen. The sequenced material came from PBMCs or T cells enriched from blood (not recorded which). The TCR comes from a woman aged 25 to 45 who had been exposed to COVID-19.

The CDR3 here reads CASSPPGRLAGAGDKGSQYF. Read as DNA, the sequence is TGTGCCAGCTCACCACCGGGAAGACTAGCGGGAGCGGGTGATAAAGGGTCCCAGTACTTC. This sequence uses TRBV18 and TRBJ2-5; 12 junctional bases match TRBD2. Reading from cysteine to phenylalanine, the CDR3 counts 20 amino acids. Just the 60-base CDR3 DNA is kept, in frame starting at base 1. Trimmed from V: 0 bases; trimmed from J: 9 bases; junction bases lacking a gene match: 20. CDR1 and CDR2 are drawn from the germline V gene: KGHSH, LQKENI.